This T cell receptor beta chain stems from a study of OX40 agonist ivuxolimab in advanced cancers. Method: immunoSEQ multiplex PCR; TCRdb's copy keeps in-frame clones and lacks some. Here the sample spans 40,000 to 45,000 clones, approximately 83% being singletons. The germline CDR1 and CDR2 sequences are SNHLY and FYNNEI. The CDR3 loop spans 16 amino acids. V shed 6 bases and J shed 4 bases, with 19 bases lying between them. The TCR sequence derives from an adult with an advanced solid tumor such as melanoma, head and neck, liver or kidney cancer. The genes are TRBV2 and TRBJ2-1; no clear D gene. Sequencing was performed on CD4+ or CD8+ T cells sorted from blood, taken in a trial of the OX40 agonist ivuxolimab. The DNA of the CDR3 is TGTGCCAGCAGCGCCGGGCCCAGGACCGGGTACAATGAGCAGTTCTTC. Amino acid sequence: CASSAGPRTGYNEQFF. The variable domain in full, with the rest retrieved from reference TRBV2 and TRBJ2-1, is EPEVTQTPSHQVTQMGQEVILRCVPISNHLYFYWYRQILGQKVEFLVSFYNNEISEKSEIFDDQFSVERPDGSNFTLKIRSTKLEDSAMYFCASSAGPRTGYNEQFFGPGTRLTVL.